In its sample, the clone carrying this T cell receptor (beta chain) was seen a few times. Its antigen is as yet unknown. Germline CDR1 SGHRS, CDR2 YFSETQ. V was cut by 0 bases and J by 9 bases, with 10 bases left in between. CDR3 length equals 13 residues. The donors, aged about 6 to 95, were healthy Caucasians from Russia. A second 7 to 11 cycle PCR used barcoded and J-beta primers. Each sample provided no less than 3 million CDR3-containing paired-end reads. TCRdb independently ran MiXCR on the 5' RACE reads; one entry per CDR3 protein. The sample lists 1.5 million to 2 million distinct CDR3 sequences; over 25% were seen once. The record originates from a study of blood T cells in healthy people across ages. Study-level findings and limits: Age advanced and TCR beta diversity per million T cells fell, roughly linearly.

The sequencing input was blood. The rearrangement joins TRBV5-1 to TRBJ2-1, with D unresolved. This TCR was recovered from a woman in her twenties or thirties in good health. CDR3 residues: CASSLADSVEQFF. The CDR3 DNA sequence: TGCGCCAGCAGCTTGGCCGATAGTGTTGAGCAGTTCTTC. Looking up the rest from reference TRBV5-1 and TRBJ2-1 gives the full variable domain: KAGVTQTPRYLIKTRGQQVTLSCSPISGHRSVSWYQQTPGQGLQFLFEYFSETQRNKGNFPGRFSGRQFSNSRSEMNVSTLELGDSALYLCASSLADSVEQFFGPGTRLTVL.